A selection of T cell receptor beta chains follows, all from one sample in a study of shared clonotypes between healthy human individuals. Sequencing was performed with immunoSEQ multiplex PCR; in TCRdb, only in-frame clones are kept and a portion is missing. This table holds around 2.1 million clones, roughly 95% found once. The specimen sequenced was naive CD4+ T cells sorted from blood. The source of these receptors is a man younger than 35 in good health. Each CDR3 is given without its conserved first and last residue.

J gene: TRBJ1-6
V gene: TRBV27
CDR3 protein: ASSLLAPAPSPLH

J gene: TRBJ2-1
V gene: TRBV7-9
CDR3 protein: ASSLTGVRWYEQF

J gene: TRBJ1-4
V gene: TRBV11-2
CDR3 protein: ASSLVRGVRKLF

J gene: TRBJ1-1
V gene: TRBV30
CDR3 protein: AWSRSFGTEAF

J gene: TRBJ1-1
V gene: TRBV7-3
CDR3 protein: ASSSSWGTEAF

J gene: TRBJ2-2
V gene: TRBV7-9
CDR3 protein: ANPGTGNTGELF

J gene: TRBJ1-6
V gene: TRBV7-9
CDR3 protein: ASSDTNRGGYSPLH

J gene: TRBJ2-3
V gene: TRBV28
CDR3 protein: ASSNSGGWGDTQY

J gene: TRBJ2-1
V gene: TRBV7-2
CDR3 protein: ASSLEGGERQF

J gene: TRBJ2-7
V gene: TRBV18
CDR3 protein: ASSSDGYEQY

J gene: TRBJ1-6
V gene: TRBV18
CDR3 protein: ASSPVGTGGSANSPLH

J gene: TRBJ2-3
V gene: TRBV11-2
CDR3 protein: ASSLVGRTSTDTQY

J gene: TRBJ2-3
V gene: TRBV5-1
CDR3 protein: ASSSAGSTDTQY

J gene: TRBJ1-1
V gene: TRBV18
CDR3 protein: ASSPVYPMNTEAF

J gene: TRBJ1-4
V gene: TRBV7-6
CDR3 protein: ASSLAGPFNEKLF

J gene: TRBJ2-3
V gene: TRBV5-4
CDR3 protein: ASSSPSGGLDTQY

J gene: TRBJ2-2
V gene: TRBV5-1
CDR3 protein: ASRGTGPGELF

J gene: TRBJ1-1
V gene: TRBV28
CDR3 protein: ASRTDREGVTEAF

J gene: TRBJ2-1
V gene: TRBV6-5
CDR3 protein: ASRRGGPSYNEQF

J gene: TRBJ1-3
V gene: TRBV2
CDR3 protein: ASYHFGVDSGNTIY

J gene: TRBJ2-7
V gene: TRBV10-2
CDR3 protein: ASTSGIAYEQY

J gene: TRBJ2-3
V gene: TRBV6-5
CDR3 protein: ASSSRGPSTDTQY

J gene: TRBJ2-3
V gene: TRBV4-1
CDR3 protein: ASSPQTNRIGTDTQY